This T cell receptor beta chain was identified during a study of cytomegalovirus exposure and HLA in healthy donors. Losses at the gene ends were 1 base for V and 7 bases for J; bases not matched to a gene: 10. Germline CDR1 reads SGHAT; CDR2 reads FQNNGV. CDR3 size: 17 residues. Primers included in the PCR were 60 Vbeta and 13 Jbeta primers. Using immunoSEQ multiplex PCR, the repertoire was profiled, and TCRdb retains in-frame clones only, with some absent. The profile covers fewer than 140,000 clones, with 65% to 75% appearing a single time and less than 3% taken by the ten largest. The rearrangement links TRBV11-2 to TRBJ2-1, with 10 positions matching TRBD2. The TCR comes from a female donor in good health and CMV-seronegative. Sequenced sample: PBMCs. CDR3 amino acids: CASSLGSLAGAKNEQFF. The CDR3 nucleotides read TGTGCCAGCAGCTTAGGGTCCCTAGCGGGAGCAAAGAATGAGCAGTTCTTC.